This section outlines one T cell receptor beta chain sequence together with its context. Its antigen remains unidentified. Generated by immunoSEQ multiplex PCR, the TCRdb table keeps only in-frame clones and is missing some. The table shows around 700,000 clones, with around 72% occurring only once. This entry comes from a study of shared clonotypes between healthy human individuals. Study-wide findings and caveats: Rarefaction showed that sequencing of sorted subsets was incomplete (despite large depth).

The CDR3 contains 16 residues. Germline loops: CDR1 MDHEN, CDR2 SYDVKM. The V and J ends lost 6 bases and 0 bases, in that order; junction bases with no gene match: 2. The origin of this receptor is a woman aged 30 to 39 in good health. Input material: memory CD4+ T cells sorted from blood. Specified subset: CD45RA-negative fraction. This chain links TRBV28 with TRBJ2-1, with 13 bases aligning to TRBD2. The DNA of the CDR3 is TGTGCCAGCAGGCGGACTAGCGGGAGCTCCTACAATGAGCAGTTCTTC. Its translation is CASRRTSGSSYNEQFF. The full variable domain, rest sourced from reference TRBV28 and TRBJ2-1, is DVKVTQSSRYLVKRTGEKVFLECVQDMDHENMFWYRQDPGLGLRLIYFSYDVKMKEKGDIPEGYSVSREKKERFSLILESASTNQTSMYLCASRRTSGSSYNEQFFGPGTRLTVL.